These T cell receptor beta chains were read from a single sample in a study of T cell responses to AZD1222 COVID-19 vaccine. Assay: immunoSEQ multiplex PCR; the TCRdb copy retains only in-frame clones and omits some. The sample includes 110,000 to 150,000 clones, 80% to 90% of them seen just once. Here the sequenced sample was peripheral blood, taken on day 0 of AZD1222 vaccination. These receptors all come from an adult in good health. The CDR3 runs from the conserved cysteine through the conserved F or W. Fields, in order: clone size, V gene, D gene, J gene, CDR3 DNA, CDR3 protein. A D gene is named only where the DNA matches it firmly. The size entry is marked missing in some rows and otherwise reads once, few, many or a size class.

>NA|TRBV19|TRBD1|TRBJ1-4
TGTGCCAGTAGGACCACAGGGGGCGCGCGATTACGTGGGCTGTTTTTT
CASRTTGGARLRGLFF
>once|TRBV5-1|NA|TRBJ1-1
TGCGCCAGCAGCTTCACCCAGGGAGTGAACACTGAAGCTTTCTTT
CASSFTQGVNTEAFF
>NA|TRBV9|NA|TRBJ2-3
TGTGCCAGCAGCGTAGCGTGGGGGCCAACAGATACGCAGTATTTT
CASSVAWGPTDTQYF
>NA|TRBV7-9|NA|TRBJ1-4
TGTGCCAGCAGCTTAGTATCCCTGGGGAGTGAAAAACTGTTTTTT
CASSLVSLGSEKLFF
>once|TRBV5-4|TRBD2|TRBJ2-5
TGTGCCAGCAGCTTGGTAGCGGGTCGGGAGACCCAGTACTTC
CASSLVAGRETQYF
>NA|TRBV5-1|NA|TRBJ1-4
TGCGCCAGCAGCAATGGCGGGGGCCTCACTAATGAAAAACTGTTTTTT
CASSNGGGLTNEKLFF
>NA|TRBV6-2/TRBV6-3|NA|TRBJ2-5
TGTGCCAGCAGCTCCGGGACTGGAGTAGAGACCCAGTACTTC
CASSSGTGVETQYF
>once|TRBV6-2/TRBV6-3|NA|TRBJ1-1
TGTGCCAGCAGTTTCGGACCCCGGGGGGGCGGCACTGAAGCTTTCTTT
CASSFGPRGGGTEAFF
>NA|TRBV4-3|NA|TRBJ2-7
TGCGCCAGCAGCCAGGACTATGGATCGAGCTCCTACGAGCAGTACTTC
CASSQDYGSSSYEQYF
>NA|TRBV30|TRBD2|TRBJ2-5
TGTGCCTCCGGGGCTAGCGGGGGGGCTCAAGAGACCCAGTACTTC
CASGASGGAQETQYF
>NA|TRBV11-2|NA|TRBJ1-3
TGTGCCAGCAGCTTAAAATATTTGCCACAGGGAGAAGCGGGAAACACCATATATTTT
CASSLKYLPQGEAGNTIYF
>NA|TRBV5-1|NA|TRBJ1-5
TGCGCCAGCAGCTTGGTCGGTCAGCCCCAGCATTTT
CASSLVGQPQHF
>once|TRBV6-5|NA|TRBJ1-2
TGTGCCAGCAGTTACTCGAGAGGGGCGGGATGGTATGGCTACACCTTC
CASSYSRGAGWYGYTF
>NA|TRBV6-5|NA|TRBJ1-6
TGTGCCAGCCAATCTCGACAGAGCCTTTATTCACCCCTCCACTTT
CASQSRQSLYSPLHF
>NA|TRBV27|NA|TRBJ2-7
TGTGCCAGCAGTCCACGAACCCGCTCCTACGAGCAGTACTTC
CASSPRTRSYEQYF
>NA|TRBV19|NA|TRBJ1-2
TGTGCCAGTAGTATAGTCCACGGACAGTATGGCTACACCTTC
CASSIVHGQYGYTF
>NA|TRBV28|TRBD2|TRBJ2-7
TGTGCCAGCAGTACCCCCCTCGCCAGCGGGAGGGCCAGGGCCTACGAGCAGTACTTC
CASSTPLASGRARAYEQYF
>NA|TRBV5-5|NA|TRBJ2-7
TGTGCCAGCAGTCAAAGCGGGGACAGCGGGGCCTACGAGCAGTACTTC
CASSQSGDSGAYEQYF
>NA|TRBV5-1|TRBD1|TRBJ2-5
TGCGCCAGCTTAGCCGGGACAGGGCACCAAGAGACCCAGTACTTC
CASLAGTGHQETQYF
>NA|TRBV9|NA|TRBJ2-1
TGTGCCAGCAGCGTAGCAACGGGTCACTACAATGAGCAGTTCTTC
CASSVATGHYNEQFF
>NA|TRBV11-2|NA|TRBJ1-1
TGTGCCAGCAGCTTAGTACGGGTCAGGACTAACACTGAAGCTTTCTTT
CASSLVRVRTNTEAFF
>NA|TRBV10-3|NA|TRBJ2-7
TGTGCCATCAGTGAGCCACGACTACCTACGACCTACGAGCAGTACTTC
CAISEPRLPTTYEQYF
>NA|TRBV6-2/TRBV6-3|NA|TRBJ1-1
TGTGCCAGCAGCCTATCTTGGACAGACCCAATGAACACTGAAGCTTTCTTT
CASSLSWTDPMNTEAFF
>NA|TRBV7-2|TRBD1|TRBJ1-2
TGTGCCAGCAGCCCTATAACCGGGACAGGGTCGGGTGGCTACACCTTC
CASSPITGTGSGGYTF
>NA|TRBV7-2|NA|TRBJ2-3
TGTGCCAGCAGCACTTACACAGATACGCAGTATTTT
CASSTYTDTQYF
>NA|TRBV6-5|NA|TRBJ1-1
TGTGCCAGCAGTTACTCGATCGGGCGAAGGAACACTGAAGCTTTCTTT
CASSYSIGRRNTEAFF
>NA|TRBV4-3|TRBD2|TRBJ2-1
TGCGCCAGCAGCCAAGAGTTGGGACTAGCGGGCCGCAATGAGCAGTTCTTC
CASSQELGLAGRNEQFF
>NA|TRBV19|NA|TRBJ2-3
TGTGCCAGTAGTTATTGGGGGGAAGTCGCAGATACGCAGTATTTT
CASSYWGEVADTQYF
>NA|TRBV24-1|NA|TRBJ2-1
TGTGCCACCGCTGAACAGGGATACAATGAGCAGTTCTTC
CATAEQGYNEQFF
>NA|TRBV29-1|TRBD2|TRBJ2-5
TGCAGCGGCACCCGGGGGGAAGAGACCCAGTACTTC
CSGTRGEETQYF
>NA|TRBV7-2|NA|TRBJ1-1
TGTGCCAGCAGCTCCAGGTCCGCTGAAGCTTTCTTT
CASSSRSAEAFF
>NA|TRBV7-9|NA|TRBJ2-1
TGTGCCAGCAGCTTAGACCTCCGGGGTCTCCAGTTCTTC
CASSLDLRGLQFF
>NA|TRBV12-3/TRBV12-4|NA|TRBJ1-1
TGTGCCAGCAGTTTAGCCCGGGGCGCTGAAGCTTTCTTT
CASSLARGAEAFF
>NA|TRBV19|TRBD1|TRBJ2-3
TGTGCCAGTAGTTCCGGGACAGGGTTGGGAGGCACGCAGTATTTT
CASSSGTGLGGTQYF
>NA|TRBV6-5|TRBD1|TRBJ2-3
TGTGCCAGCAGTCTAACAGGGGTGGCCACAGATACGCAGTATTTT
CASSLTGVATDTQYF
>few|TRBV19|TRBD1|TRBJ1-4
TGTGCCAGTAACGACAGGGGCGGTAGAGAAAAACTGTTTTTT
CASNDRGGREKLFF
>NA|TRBV19|TRBD2|TRBJ2-1
TGTGCCAGTAGTATCATTGCGGGAGGGCTGAATGAGCAGTTCTTC
CASSIIAGGLNEQFF
>once|TRBV5-4|NA|TRBJ2-7
TGTGCCAGCAGCTTGGTTCAGGCTCCGTCGGCGGAGCAGTACTTC
CASSLVQAPSAEQYF
>NA|TRBV19|NA|TRBJ2-3
TGTGCCAGTAGTATGTCTAGCGCTTACACAGATACGCAGTATTTT
CASSMSSAYTDTQYF